This T cell receptor beta chain was observed in a study of blood T cell repertoires in COVID-19. Study information: Acute and convalescent COVID-19 specimens originated in the United States, Italy and Spain. T cells, B-cell-depleted T cells, or PBMCs supplied cDNA or gDNA.

In the authors' workflow: Quantification of nucleated cells was approximated via reference gene primer amplification. The data were produced by immunoSEQ multiplex PCR, yet TCRdb's version contains in-frame clones alone and is incomplete. The V and J calls and clone size are taken from that table; D and trimming were inferred from the DNA. There are over 300,000 clones in the sample; about 83% occur only once, and about 1.2% lies in the top ten. The CDR3 sequence is 15 residues long. From germline, CDR1 is SGHNT and CDR2 YYREEE (reference sequence). With 3 bases clipped from V and 4 bases from J, the junction kept 6 bases outside the gene matches.

The V call is TRBV5-4, the J call TRBJ2-7; 11 bases are a match to TRBD2. This receptor was identified in a woman aged 45-65 years with acute or convalescent COVID-19. The sequenced material came from peripheral blood. CDR3 residues: CASSWGTSGSYEQYF. CDR3 nucleotides: TGTGCCAGCAGCTGGGGGACTAGCGGATCTTACGAGCAGTACTTC.